This T cell receptor beta chain was captured in a study of early T cells in non-severe SARS-CoV-2 infection. Study in general: The input, bulk RNA from unsorted whole blood, was sequenced, and chains were unpaired. Study observations and caveats: Using VDJdb, the matching emphasized anti-spike CD8 responses while missing private and CD4 specificities.

About this clonotype itself: Its antigen remains unidentified.

Germline V gives CDR1 SQVTM, CDR2 ANQGSEA. This CDR3 contains 10 residues. V was pared by 5 bases and J by 5 bases, with 4 bases between. Researchers attached unique molecular identifiers to individual cDNA molecules. Each CDR3 protein is one row after TCRdb ran MiXCR on the 5' RACE reads. Here the sample spans some 110,000 distinct CDR3 sequences, about 15% being singletons. The chain joins TRBV29-1 to TRBJ2-1; no clear D gene. This TCR derives from an adult who was a healthcare worker with PCR-confirmed SARS-CoV-2 infection or an uninfected control (not recorded which). The sequenced sample consisted of whole blood. CDR3 residues: CSVFNNEQFF. The CDR3, as DNA: TGCAGCGTTTTTAACAATGAGCAGTTCTTC.